Listed below are T cell receptor beta chains from one sample, sequenced in a study of T cell responses to AZD1222 COVID-19 vaccine. The repertoire was sequenced with immunoSEQ multiplex PCR; TCRdb's copy has only in-frame clones and lacks some. The data contain about 34,000 clones, around 82% of them singletons. The sequencing here drew on peripheral blood, taken 28 days after the second AZD1222 dose. The receptors shown here come from an adult who received the AZD1222 COVID-19 vaccine. Both conserved end residues are trimmed from each CDR3.

j_call	v_call	cdr3_aa
TRBJ1-5	TRBV12-3/TRBV12-4	ASSFQGNQPQH
TRBJ1-4	TRBV19	ASSAGATNEKLF
TRBJ1-2	TRBV6-5	ASRPDRALYGYT
TRBJ2-2	TRBV28	ASSLSSGINGELF
TRBJ2-1	TRBV7-2	ASSPTSGSYNEQF
TRBJ2-1	TRBV7-9	ASSLSLAGYNEQF
TRBJ1-4	TRBV19	ASSPRQGGAATNEKLF
TRBJ1-2	TRBV30	AWSTGLSIGGYT
TRBJ2-1	TRBV6-6	ASSYGRNEQF
TRBJ1-4	TRBV5-1	ASSRQGGNEKLF
TRBJ1-1	TRBV7-8	ASSPNLGTEAF
TRBJ1-1	TRBV9	ASSVGHPPENTEAF
TRBJ2-7	TRBV10-3	AISEQPLGTSGWEQY
TRBJ2-1	TRBV7-3	ASSLTVTSGRNEQF
TRBJ1-2	TRBV10-3	AIRRGTVINYGYT
TRBJ2-1	TRBV6-5	ASLRGNEQF
TRBJ1-3	TRBV9	ASSVGRGIENTIY
TRBJ2-5	TRBV29-1	SVRRQGGAETQY
TRBJ2-7	TRBV6-2/TRBV6-3	ASSYSTRDTGTYEQY
TRBJ1-2	TRBV28	ASSVQGEGYGYT
TRBJ1-2	TRBV27	ASSLAGTTNYGYT
TRBJ1-5	TRBV5-5	ASSAQGSGQPQH
TRBJ1-5	TRBV28	ASSRTGPSDQPQH
TRBJ2-5	TRBV5-4	ASWWWGGETQY
TRBJ1-5	TRBV9	ASSSGAGNQPQH
TRBJ2-1	TRBV12-3/TRBV12-4	ASSSGTSRF
TRBJ2-1	TRBV5-1	ASLPLAGGYNEQF
TRBJ2-4	TRBV19	ASSTVGTGRGIQY
TRBJ1-1	TRBV29-1	SVRDRGEAF
TRBJ1-2	TRBV5-5	ASSLTGFNYGYT
TRBJ1-2	TRBV11-2	ASSLYEFGYT
TRBJ1-4	TRBV19	ASRGSRGRVREKLF
TRBJ1-5	TRBV27	ASSLSPAGLGFQPQH
TRBJ2-5	TRBV7-9	ASSDGDRGHQETQY
TRBJ1-1	TRBV7-2	ASSLDLYRPNTEAF
TRBJ2-2	TRBV19	ASSPRHLTGELF